A single sample is the source of the 7 T cell receptor beta chains below, sequenced in a study of cytomegalovirus exposure and HLA in healthy donors. PCR was performed using 60 Vbeta and 13 Jbeta primers. Libraries were prepared by immunoSEQ multiplex PCR; TCRdb keeps only in-frame clonotypes and omits some of them. In the table there are 100,000 to 150,000 clones, 70% to 75% of which are singletons. Specimen: PBMCs. The receptors derive from a male donor in good health and CMV-seronegative.

V is TRBV28 and J is TRBJ1-1; D not certain. Trimming removed 6 bases from V and 0 bases from J, with 11 bases in between. CDR1 is MDHEN, CDR2 SYDVKM, per germline. The CDR3 runs 14 residues. The CDR3 loop reads CASSVRALNTEAFF. The CDR3 nucleotides read TGTGCCAGCAGCGTGAGGGCCTTGAACACTGAAGCTTTCTTT.

V usage is TRBV4-1 and J usage is TRBJ2-3, with D maybe TRBD2 (6 bases). The CDR3 has 17 amino acids. Germline V gene sequence: CDR1 MGHRA, CDR2 YSYEKL. V lost 0 bases and J 0 bases, leaving 13 bases between the germline ends. The CDR3 region has the DNA TGCGCCAGCAGCCAAGATGTCCCTAGCGCCAGCACAGATACGCAGTATTTT. Translating gives CASSQDVPSASTDTQYF.

The V gene is TRBV28, the J gene TRBJ2-3; 14 positions agree with TRBD2. The CDR3 has 22 residues. In germline, CDR1 is MDHEN, CDR2 SYDVKM. V dropped 5 bases and J dropped 5; count of bases not matched to a gene: 24. CDR3 sequence (DNA): TGTGCCAGCAGTGACCCATCCCTCTTAACCGGGACTAGCGGGGGTCGAAGAGATACGCAGTATTTT. Translation gives CASSDPSLLTGTSGGRRDTQYF.

CDR3 in DNA: TGTGCCAGCAGCAAAAGGAGGGAAATGAACACTGAAGCTTTCTTT. This codes for CASSKRREMNTEAFF. The chain joins TRBV14 to TRBJ1-1, with D unresolved. V lost 5 bases and J lost 0, with 13 bases in between. Germline V CDR1 and CDR2: SGHDN, FVKESK. CDR3 length: 15 amino acids.

The chain links TRBV5-1 to TRBJ2-3, with TRBD2 matching over 9 bases. CDR1 SGHRS and CDR2 YFSETQ come from the germline V gene. The CDR3 contains 16 residues. Trimming took 4 bases from V and 2 from J; bases not matched to a gene: 8. CDR3 DNA: TGCGCCAGCAGCCCCTGGAGCGGGAGGAACACAGATACGCAGTATTTT. Translated, it gives CASSPWSGRNTDTQYF. The whole variable domain, filled in from reference TRBV5-1 and TRBJ2-3, reads KAGVTQTPRYLIKTRGQQVTLSCSPISGHRSVSWYQQTPGQGLQFLFEYFSETQRNKGNFPGRFSGRQFSNSRSEMNVSTLELGDSALYLCASSPWSGRNTDTQYFGPGTRLTVL.

The rearrangement links TRBV19 to TRBJ2-5; 8 nucleotides match TRBD2. CDR3 length: 14 amino acids. Germline trimming cut 3 bases from V and 1 base from J; bases unmatched to any gene: 1. CDR1 and CDR2 from the germline V gene are LNHDA and SQIVND (reference sequence). CDR3 loop: CASSIGRAQETQYF. CDR3 DNA sequence: TGTGCCAGTAGTATCGGGAGGGCCCAAGAGACCCAGTACTTC.

The rearrangement links TRBV9 to TRBJ2-3, with D possibly TRBD2 on 7 matching bases. Germline V lookup: CDR1 SGDLS, CDR2 YYNGEE. V was shortened by 6 bases and J by 6 bases, with 14 bases between the two germline ends. CDR3 size: 13 residues. CDR3 sequence (DNA): TGTGCCAGCACCTTAGGGGGGGCCGATACGCAGTATTTT. This translates into CASTLGGADTQYF.